The clone carrying this TCR beta chain came up many times. Its matching antigen is unknown. This record belongs to a study of T cells in Graves' hyperthyroidism and ophthalmopathy. Study-level points and caveats: Progression to ophthalmopathy was predicted a median of approximately 6.4 months early. The majority of expanded thyroid clonotypes above 0.001 also appeared in blood.

With duration under 3 months, ophthalmopathy was active: Clinical Activity Score at least 3, NOSPECS at least 4. Researchers took RNA transcripts and amplified the TCR beta CDR3 regions from them. First-round RT-PCR with HTBI primers amplified the TCR CDR3 region. TCRdb re-called the multiplex PCR reads through MiXCR, storing one row per CDR3 protein. The sample shows approximately 380,000 distinct CDR3 sequences, 11% to 15% of them seen only once. Sample: blood. The receptor's source is a man in his fifties with Graves' ophthalmopathy.

CDR3 protein: CASSLVTSGYNEQFF. CDR3 in DNA: TGTGCCAGCAGCTTAGTGACTAGCGGTTACAATGAGCAGTTCTTC. The chain combines TRBV11-2 with TRBJ2-1; 9 bases match TRBD2. This CDR3 is built from 15 residues. The V gene's germline CDR1 is SGHAT and CDR2 FQNNGV. Trimming cost V 1 base and J 4 bases; bases outside gene matches: 2. Supplemented by reference TRBV11-2 and TRBJ2-1, the full variable domain reads EAGVAQSPRYKIIEKRQSVAFWCNPISGHATLYWYQQILGQGPKLLIQFQNNGVVDDSQLPKDRFSAERLKGVDSTLKIQPAKLEDSAVYLCASSLVTSGYNEQFFGPGTRLTVL.